This entry describes one T cell receptor beta chain. Everyone who donated was a Caucasian adult who lived in Nashville, Tennessee. This sample is part of a study of shared clonotypes between healthy human individuals. Germline CDR1 SGHRS, CDR2 YFSETQ. V lost 2 bases, J lost 0 bases, and 4 bases stayed unmatched. The CDR3 length is 17 residues. Some clones are missing from TCRdb's copy, which holds only in-frame ones; the method was immunoSEQ multiplex PCR. The table lists some 550,000 clones, around 97% of them singletons, with roughly 0.055% in the top ten. V gene TRBV5-1 combines with J gene TRBJ2-1; 11 bases map to TRBD2. Source material: naive CD4+ T cells sorted from blood. Subset: CD45RA+ positively selected. The origin of this receptor is a woman in her 30s in good health. The CDR3 is CASSFPSGRYSYNEQFF. The CDR3 DNA reads TGCGCCAGCAGCTTCCCTAGCGGGAGGTACTCCTACAATGAGCAGTTCTTC.